Shown below are 24 T cell receptor beta chains from a single sample sequenced in a study of T cells expressing NK-cell markers. TCRdb reprocessed the 5' RACE reads and reports one entry per CDR3 protein, with no DNA. In total, the table holds 120,000 to 150,000 distinct CDR3 sequences. The material sequenced was blood T cells: a sorted CD56 or NKG2C T cell subset, CD4+ or CD8+ T cells, or bulk PBMC T cells (not recorded which). The receptors come from a man aged 18 to 30 in good health.

J is TRBJ2-5 and V is TRBV3-1; no DNA is available, so the TRBD1 call from TCRdb remains unchecked. Germline CDR1 is LGHDT and CDR2 is YNNKEL (reference sequence). The CDR3 consists of 14 residues. The chain's CDR3 is CASSQDSGRETQYF.

The chain couples TRBV7-6 to TRBJ1-1; TCRdb lists TRBD1, though no DNA is available to test this call. The CDR3 runs to 18 residues. Germline assignment: CDR1 SGHVS and CDR2 FNYEAQ. CDR3 in amino acids: CASSPVGQGHPWYTEAFF.

The V and J genes are TRBV11-2 and TRBJ2-3; lacking DNA, the TRBD2 call made by TCRdb goes unchecked. Germline CDR1 reads SGHAT; CDR2 reads FQNNGV. The length of the CDR3 is 15 residues. Here the CDR3 reads CASSLRGLPTDTQYF.

J is TRBJ2-1 and V is TRBV5-1. The CDR3 spans 14 residues. CDR1 and CDR2 (germline): SGHRS, YFSETQ. CDR3 region: CASSPGGTYNEQFF.

CDR3 residues: CATSGRTGTGNTIYF. The chain links TRBV15 to TRBJ1-3; the D gene TCRdb calls, TRBD1, cannot be checked with no DNA. Germline V gene sequence: CDR1 LNHNV, CDR2 YYDKDF (reference sequence). This CDR3 is 15 amino acids long. The entire variable domain, with the rest obtained from reference TRBV15 and TRBJ1-3, is as follows: DAMVIQNPRYQVTQFGKPVTLSCSQTLNHNVMYWYQQKSSQAPKLLFHYYDKDFNNEADTPDNFQSRRPNTSFCFLDIRSPGLGDTAMYLCATSGRTGTGNTIYFGEGSWLTVV.

The chain's CDR3 is CASSLGQAAHEAFF. This sequence joins TRBV12-3 or TRBV12-4 and TRBJ1-1. The CDR3 sequence is 14 residues long.

This chain uses TRBV12-3 or TRBV12-4 with TRBJ2-2. CDR3 length: 13 amino acids. CDR3 region: CASSPDSSGELFF.

The rearrangement uses TRBV29-1 and TRBJ2-1; the TRBD2 assignment by TCRdb is unverifiable without DNA. Looked up from germline, CDR1 is SQVTM and CDR2 is ANQGSEA. The CDR3 sequence is 14 residues long. The CDR3 spells CSVAGALSYNEQFF.

The V gene is TRBV5-1, the J gene TRBJ2-2; TCRdb returns TRBD2, unconfirmable since there is no DNA. Germline V gene data show CDR1 as SGHRS and CDR2 as YFSETQ. The CDR3 runs to 15 residues. The CDR3 loop is CASSFEGGNTGELFF.

The chain carries TRBV24-1 and TRBJ2-2; there is no DNA to check the TCRdb D call of TRBD1. Germline V gene lookup returns CDR1 KGHDR and CDR2 SFDVKD. The CDR3 sequence is 15 residues long. Here the CDR3 reads CATSNRVTNTGELFF.

The chain is built from TRBV7-3 and TRBJ2-3; the TCRdb D gene call, TRBD2, has no DNA to confirm it. Germline V gene sequence: CDR1 SGHTA, CDR2 FQGTGA. CDR3 size: 16 residues. CDR3 in amino acids: CASSLYSGTMGDTQYF.

This chain uses TRBV19 with TRBJ2-1; TCRdb gives TRBD2 as the D gene, but with no DNA this cannot be confirmed. This CDR3 comprises 15 residues. Germline-derived CDR1 and CDR2 are LNHDA and SQIVND (reference sequence). The CDR3 spells CASSPASGGYNEQFF. Together with reference TRBV19 and TRBJ2-1, the CDR3 gives the full variable domain: DGGITQSPKYLFRKEGQNVTLSCEQNLNHDAMYWYRQDPGQGLRLIYYSQIVNDFQKGDIAEGYSVSREKKESFPLTVTSAQKNPTAFYLCASSPASGGYNEQFFGPGTRLTVL.

The chain is built from TRBV24-1 and TRBJ2-2; with no DNA, the TCRdb D assignment of TRBD1 cannot be verified. Germline V gene lookup returns CDR1 KGHDR and CDR2 SFDVKD. CDR3 size: 16 residues. The CDR3 spells CATSDLGTPLPGELFF.

The J gene is TRBJ2-1, the V gene TRBV29-1; with no DNA, the TCRdb D assignment of TRBD2 cannot be verified. Germline CDR1 and CDR2: SQVTM and ANQGSEA. The CDR3 sequence is 12 residues long. The CDR3 sequence is CSVVAGGNEQFF.

The rearrangement links TRBV19 to TRBJ2-7; the TCRdb call, TRBD1, lacks DNA for checking. CDR1 and CDR2 from the germline V gene are LNHDA and SQIVND (reference sequence). The CDR3 sequence is 15 residues long. The CDR3 is CASSPYRDLTYEQYF.

This chain uses TRBV9 with TRBJ2-2. This CDR3 has 16 amino acids. Germline V gene data show CDR1 as SGDLS and CDR2 as YYNGEE. CDR3 protein: CASSFTLEWSTGELFF.

The J gene is TRBJ2-5, the V gene TRBV7-6; TCRdb proposes TRBD1, but this gene call is untestable without DNA. Per germline, CDR1 SGHVS and CDR2 FNYEAQ. CDR3 size: 14 residues. This CDR3 reads CASSLGSRGETQYF.

V is TRBV7-8 and J is TRBJ2-7; TCRdb outputs TRBD1, but without DNA this stays unchecked. Germline V gives CDR1 SGHVS, CDR2 FQNEAQ. The CDR3 has 12 amino acids. CDR3 in amino acids: CAIMTDSYEQYF.

The V call is TRBV20-1, the J call TRBJ1-1; with no DNA, the TCRdb D assignment of TRBD1 cannot be verified. CDR1 is DFQATT, CDR2 SNEGSKA, per germline (reference sequence). CDR3 length: 14 residues. The CDR3: CSASFRGLNTEAFF.

The rearrangement uses TRBV7-8 and TRBJ2-6; TCRdb proposes TRBD1, but this gene call is untestable without DNA. The CDR3 has 19 residues. Germline V lookup: CDR1 SGHVS, CDR2 FQNEAQ. Here the CDR3 reads CASSLRPGQGDPGANVLTF.

The chain has TRBV30 and TRBJ2-3. The CDR3 has 13 residues. Germline V lookup: CDR1 GTSNPN, CDR2 SVGIG (reference sequence). The chain's CDR3 is CAWSVWETDTQYF.

The chain couples TRBV10-3 to TRBJ1-5. CDR1 and CDR2 from the germline V gene are ENHRY and SYGVKD. The CDR3 is made up of 12 amino acids. CDR3 in amino acids: CAISASNQPQHF.

The chain combines TRBV7-2 with TRBJ2-7. The CDR3 covers 13 residues. Germline loops: CDR1 SGHTA, CDR2 FQGNSA. CDR3 sequence: CASSFEGFYEQYF.

The chain joins TRBV2 to TRBJ2-5. The CDR3 sequence is 14 residues long. Looked up from germline, CDR1 is SNHLY and CDR2 is FYNNEI. The CDR3 spells CASSEALNQETQYF.